This note documents a single T cell receptor beta chain sequence. Its antigen is as yet unknown. These data originate in a study of cytomegalovirus exposure and HLA in healthy donors. On the study more broadly: In a previous analysis, some 110 million unique TCR beta sequences were found from some 200 million T cells.

In germline, CDR1 is MRHNA, CDR2 SNTAGT. The junction had 3 bases not matched to a gene; V was cut back by 6 bases and J by 3 bases. The CDR3 totals 13 residues. Both 60 Vbeta primers and 13 Jbeta primers went into the PCR. As processed by the authors: An analysis performed later counted roughly 79 million unique TCR beta chains (roughly 11 million of them shared). Method: immunoSEQ multiplex PCR; TCRdb's copy keeps in-frame clones and lacks some. The V and J calls and clone size are taken from that table; D and trimming were inferred from the DNA. This sample yields roughly 120,000 clones, of which 70% to 85% are seen a single time; roughly 6.2% belongs to the top ten. Findings and caveats of the study: Sequencing likely produced, as an artifact, a cluster of highly shared sequence variants. At a 0.05 false discovery rate, a later analysis found 15,000 to 20,000 TCR beta sequences to be associated with HLA alleles.

The clonotype was recovered from a man aged 25 to 40 in good health and CMV-seropositive. The sample was PBMCs. The gene calls are TRBV6-4 and TRBJ2-3; 7 nucleotides agree with TRBD2. CDR3 coding DNA: TGTGCCAGCAGAGCAGCGGGGACAGATACGCAGTATTTT. It encodes CASRAAGTDTQYF.